Presented here are 11 T cell receptor beta chains from one specimen sequenced in a study of blood T cell repertoires in COVID-19. Produced via immunoSEQ multiplex PCR; TCRdb's table is partial and in-frame only. The sample yields tens of thousands of clones, roughly four fifths seen once. The sequenced sample was peripheral blood. These receptors were taken from a human donor in a cohort sampled during active COVID-19.

The chain recombines TRBV11-3 with TRBJ2-3; TRBD2 matches 10 bases. J was trimmed by 3 bases and V by 3 bases; bases with no gene match: 3. Germline V gene lookup returns CDR1 SGHNT and CDR2 YENEEA. The CDR3 covers 15 residues. The CDR3 loop is CASSLATSGTDTQYF. The CDR3 region has the DNA TGTGCCAGCAGCTTGGCGACTAGCGGGACAGATACGCAGTATTTT.

J is TRBJ1-5 and V is TRBV19, with D unresolved. The CDR3 contains 13 residues. Germline V gene sequence: CDR1 LNHDA, CDR2 SQIVND (reference sequence). Trimming took off 0 bases at V and 6 bases at J, with 6 bases between the two ends. DNA of the CDR3: TGTGCCAGTAGTATAGAGGAGGGTCAGCCCCAGCATTTT. It yields the protein CASSIEEGQPQHF.

The rearrangement links TRBV24-1 to TRBJ1-2; perhaps TRBD1 as D (6 bases). CDR1 and CDR2 (germline): KGHDR, SFDVKD. This CDR3 has 16 residues. The V end was cut by 3 bases, the J end by 4 bases, with 17 bases between. Here the CDR3 reads CATSDTRGPSGYGYTF. The CDR3 coding sequence is TGTGCCACCAGTGATACGCGGGGGCCATCAGGCTATGGCTACACCTTC.

The chain has TRBV28 and TRBJ1-1; D is possibly TRBD1 (5 bases). V lost 2 bases and J 6 bases, leaving 13 bases between the germline ends. Per germline, CDR1 MDHEN and CDR2 SYDVKM. The CDR3 runs to 14 residues. CDR3 DNA: TGTGCCAGCAGTTTACCGGGGGGACCCTCTGAAGCTTTCTTT. Protein product: CASSLPGGPSEAFF.

This chain connects TRBV5-1 to TRBJ2-7; 10 bases map to TRBD2. The V and J ends lost 4 bases and 0 bases, in that order; junction bases with no gene match: 4. Germline CDR1 reads SGHRS; CDR2 reads YFSETQ. The CDR3 length is 15 residues. The CDR3 is CASSPLAGDSYEQYF. The CDR3 coding sequence is TGCGCCAGCAGCCCCCTAGCGGGGGACTCCTACGAGCAGTACTTC. Together with reference TRBV5-1 and TRBJ2-7, the CDR3 gives the full variable domain: KAGVTQTPRYLIKTRGQQVTLSCSPISGHRSVSWYQQTPGQGLQFLFEYFSETQRNKGNFPGRFSGRQFSNSRSEMNVSTLELGDSALYLCASSPLAGDSYEQYFGPGTRLTVT.

The rearrangement uses TRBV3-1 (or the pseudogene TRBV3-2) and TRBJ1-3; no clear D gene. CDR1 and CDR2 from the germline V gene are LGHDT and YNNKEL (reference sequence). CDR3 size: 11 residues. Trimming stripped 3 bases from V and 7 bases from J, with 4 bases between. The CDR3, as DNA: TGTGCCAGCAGCCAGTCTAACACCATATATTTT. It codes for CASSQSNTIYF.

The CDR3 loop is CASSLTGGYEQYF. The DNA for the CDR3 is TGTGCCAGCAGCCTGACAGGGGGCTACGAGCAGTACTTC. The chain carries TRBV14 and TRBJ2-7; 9 bases match TRBD1. In germline, CDR1 is SGHDN, CDR2 FVKESK. The CDR3 contains 13 residues. Trimming took 4 bases from V and 3 from J; bases not matched to a gene: 1.

The chain carries TRBV5-5 and TRBJ2-1, with no clear D. Germline V gene lookup returns CDR1 SGHKS and CDR2 YYEKEE (reference sequence). V shed 4 bases and J shed 9 bases, with 11 bases lying between them. The length of the CDR3 is 12 residues. The CDR3 sequence is CASSPYTGEQFF. In nucleotides, the CDR3 is TGTGCCAGCAGCCCGTACACGGGTGAGCAGTTCTTC. The entire variable domain, with the rest obtained from reference TRBV5-5 and TRBJ2-1, is as follows: DAGVTQSPTHLIKTRGQQVTLRCSPISGHKSVSWYQQVLGQGPQFIFQYYEKEERGRGNFPDRFSARQFPNYSSELNVNALLLGDSALYLCASSPYTGEQFFGPGTRLTVL.

The rearrangement joins TRBV4-3 to TRBJ2-2; tentative D call: TRBD1 (6 bases). Between the trimmed V and J ends, which lost 2 bases and 1 base, there was a span of 11 bases. The CDR3 runs to 16 residues. Germline loops: CDR1 LGHNA, CDR2 YSLEER. CDR3 nucleotide sequence: TGCGCCAGCAGCCAATGGGGCAGGGGGAACACCGGGGAGCTGTTTTTT. This translates into CASSQWGRGNTGELFF.

This clone showed up just a few times. The chain joins TRBV7-2 to TRBJ2-3; D might be TRBD2 (7 bases). Germline CDR1 is SGHTA and CDR2 is FQGNSA. The CDR3 extends over 16 amino acids. V lost 2 bases and J lost 2, with 14 bases in between. The CDR3 nucleotides read TGTGCCAGCAGCTTAATCGCGGGGGCCTACACAGATACGCAGTATTTT. Its translation is CASSLIAGAYTDTQYF.

The chain joins TRBV4-3 to TRBJ2-3, with D perhaps matching TRBD2 (6 bases). Trimming cost V 8 bases and J 2 bases, with 20 bases left between them. The germline CDR1 and CDR2 sequences are LGHNA and YSLEER. There are 16 residues in the CDR3. CDR3 coding DNA: TGCGCCAGCTTAAAGCTTGGGGCGGGGTACACAGATACGCAGTATTTT. This encodes CASLKLGAGYTDTQYF.